This T cell receptor (beta chain) emerged from a study of blood T cell repertoires in COVID-19. About the research overall: Material from acute and convalescent COVID-19 was sourced from the United States, Italy and Spain. T cells, B-cell-depleted T cells, or PBMCs supplied cDNA or gDNA.

The CDR3 has 13 residues. Germline V gene data show CDR1 as SQVTM and CDR2 as ANQGSEA. The J segment lost 2 bases and the V segment lost 7 bases, leaving 7 bases of the junction unmatched. Participant age was 18 to 89 years, and participants resided in fewer than 25 US areas. Recovery among Cohort 3 donors was established by two negative PCRs, clearance, or symptom resolution. Assay: immunoSEQ multiplex PCR; the TCRdb copy retains only in-frame clones and omits some. Here the sample spans approximately 170,000 clones, about four fifths being singletons. The sequenced sample was PBMCs or T cells enriched from blood (not recorded which). This chain uses TRBV29-1 with TRBJ2-7, with 8 bases fitting TRBD1. This receptor was taken from a middle-aged man who had recovered from COVID-19. The CDR3 protein is CSARTGLTYEQYF. CDR3 DNA: TGCAGCGCCAGGACAGGGCTGACCTACGAGCAGTACTTC.